The sequence of this T cell receptor beta chain was determined in a study of cytomegalovirus exposure and HLA in healthy donors. Whole-study findings and limits: In most subjects, TCR beta sequences reportedly gave accurate predictions of HLA-A and HLA-B alleles. It was in a later analysis that TCR association rates were seen to vary by HLA locus, highest for DRB1 and lowest for HLA-C. The study flagged around 160 TCR beta chains as cytomegalovirus-associated.

Primers for the PCR totalled 60 Vbeta and 13 Jbeta. Only in-frame clones appear in the TCRdb table, and some are missing; sequencing was by immunoSEQ multiplex PCR. The sample shows 150,000 to 200,000 clones, 65% to 90% of them seen only once. For this clone: Antigen unknown.

Source material: PBMCs. The source is a man aged 50 to 59 in good health and CMV-seropositive.

The CDR3 nucleotides are TGTGCCAGCAGACCCCCAGGGGCTAGCTATGGCTACACCTTC. Encoded protein: CASRPPGASYGYTF. The V and J genes are TRBV9 and TRBJ1-2; D is perhaps TRBD1 (6 bases). CDR1 is SGDLS and CDR2 is YYNGEE in the germline V gene. The CDR3 runs 14 residues. Trimming took 5 bases from V and 4 from J, leaving 15 bases between them.